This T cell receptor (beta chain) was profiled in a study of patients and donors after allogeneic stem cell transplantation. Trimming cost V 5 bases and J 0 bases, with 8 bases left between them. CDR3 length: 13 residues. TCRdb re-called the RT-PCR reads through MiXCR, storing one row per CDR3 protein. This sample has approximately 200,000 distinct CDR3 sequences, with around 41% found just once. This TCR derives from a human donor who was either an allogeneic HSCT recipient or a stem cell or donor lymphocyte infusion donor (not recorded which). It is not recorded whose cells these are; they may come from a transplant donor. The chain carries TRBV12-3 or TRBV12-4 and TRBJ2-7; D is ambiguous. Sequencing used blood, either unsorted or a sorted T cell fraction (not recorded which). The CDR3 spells CASSNRYSYEQYF. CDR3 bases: TGTGCCAGCAGTAACAGATACTCCTACGAGCAGTACTTC.